This T cell receptor (beta chain) stems from a study of blood T cell repertoires in COVID-19. The wider study: In each case, the material was cDNA or gDNA derived from T cells, B-cell-depleted T cells, or PBMCs.

There are 15 residues in the CDR3. V was trimmed by 0 bases and J by 4 bases, leaving 13 bases between them. Germline lookup yields CDR1 SGHRS and CDR2 YFSETQ. All enrollees were roughly 18 to 89 years old and from 24 US areas. All recovered Cohort 3 donors got two negative PCRs, got clearance, or saw symptom resolution. Original analysis: Amplifying reference gene primers gave estimates of nucleated cell counts. Sequencing was performed with immunoSEQ multiplex PCR; in TCRdb, only in-frame clones are kept and a portion is missing. V and J calls and clone size are those listed in that table; D and trimming were worked out from the DNA. The data hold about 370,000 clones, with 75% to 90% observed a single time.

This chain uses TRBV5-1 with TRBJ1-2, with D perhaps TRBD1 (6 bases). This TCR derives from a man aged 18 to 35 who had recovered from COVID-19. Sequenced material: PBMCs or T cells enriched from blood (not recorded which). In nucleotides, the CDR3 is TGCGCCAGCAGCTTGGGACAGGCCCTGGGCTATGGCTACACCTTC. Its protein product is CASSLGQALGYGYTF.